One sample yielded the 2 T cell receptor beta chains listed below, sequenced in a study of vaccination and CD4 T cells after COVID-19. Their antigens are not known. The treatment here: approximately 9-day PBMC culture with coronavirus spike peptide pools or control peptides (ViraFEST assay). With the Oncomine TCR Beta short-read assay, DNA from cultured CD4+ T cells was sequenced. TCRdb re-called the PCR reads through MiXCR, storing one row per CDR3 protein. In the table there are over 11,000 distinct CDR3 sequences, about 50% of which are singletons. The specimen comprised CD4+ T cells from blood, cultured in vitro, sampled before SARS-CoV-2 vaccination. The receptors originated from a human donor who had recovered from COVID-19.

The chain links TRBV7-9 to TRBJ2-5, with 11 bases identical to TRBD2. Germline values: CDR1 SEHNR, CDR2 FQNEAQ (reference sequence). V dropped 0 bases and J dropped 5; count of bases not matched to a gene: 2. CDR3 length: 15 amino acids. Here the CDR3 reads CASSLASGGAETQYF. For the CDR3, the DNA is TGTGCCAGCAGCTTAGCTAGCGGGGGGGCCGAGACCCAGTACTTC.

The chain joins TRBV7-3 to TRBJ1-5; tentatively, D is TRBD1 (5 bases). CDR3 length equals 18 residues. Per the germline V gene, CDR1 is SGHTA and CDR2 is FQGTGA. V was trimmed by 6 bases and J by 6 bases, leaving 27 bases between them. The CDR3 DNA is TGTGCCAGCAGTCTCATATGGGACCAGGGAGGGAAGGGTCAGCCCCAGCATTTT. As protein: CASSLIWDQGGKGQPQHF.